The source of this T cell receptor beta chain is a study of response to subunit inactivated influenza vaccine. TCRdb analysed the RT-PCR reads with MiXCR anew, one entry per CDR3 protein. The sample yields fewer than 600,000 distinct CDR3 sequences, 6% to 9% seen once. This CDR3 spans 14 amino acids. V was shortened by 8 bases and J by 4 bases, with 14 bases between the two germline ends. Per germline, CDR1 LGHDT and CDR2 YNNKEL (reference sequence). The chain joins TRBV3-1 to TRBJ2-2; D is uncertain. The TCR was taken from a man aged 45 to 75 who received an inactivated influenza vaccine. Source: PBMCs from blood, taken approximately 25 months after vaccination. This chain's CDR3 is CASRLGGSTGELFF. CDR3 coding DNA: TGTGCCAGCCGGTTAGGTGGTAGCACCGGGGAGCTGTTTTTT.